This T cell receptor (beta chain) was observed in a study of somatic mutations in cytotoxic T cells in rheumatoid arthritis. Study in general: Patient blood was drawn as 30 ml EDTA; the draw came right after diagnosis and before any treatment. Findings of the study overall: Per patient, the largest CD8+ clone was found to exceed 20% of CD8+ cells in about an eighth of the roughly 60 cases.

TCRdb's copy holds only in-frame clones and misses some; the assay was immunoSEQ multiplex PCR. This table has around 20,000 clones, about 65% appearing once. This clone came up once. Its antigen is unidentified. Germline V gene sequence: CDR1 MNHNS, CDR2 SASEGT. Trimming cost V 2 bases and J 5 bases, with 19 bases left between them. The CDR3 is 16 amino acids. Sequences were obtained from CD8+ T cells sorted from blood. The chain has TRBV6-1 and TRBJ2-7; tentatively, D is TRBD1 (5 bases). The sequence was obtained from an adult with rheumatoid arthritis. The CDR3 spells CASSERGEPTWNEQYF. CDR3 sequence (DNA): TGTGCCAGCAGTGAAAGGGGCGAGCCTACTTGGAACGAGCAGTACTTC.